Listed below are T cell receptor beta chains from one sample, sequenced in a study of post-analysis software for immune sequencing data. MiXCR, run by TCRdb on the PCR reads, gives a single entry per CDR3 protein. In the table there are hundreds of thousands of distinct CDR3 sequences, 40% to 50% of which are singletons. The specimen sequenced was blood. The receptors stem from a girl aged 5-17 years with multiple sclerosis. CDR3s include the opening cysteine and the closing phenylalanine or tryptophan. D genes are given only for firm matches. Not all rows give a size; the values are once, few, many and, for expanded clones, a class.

TGTGCCAGCAGTTACGGGGGACAGCCCTACGAGCAGTACTTC | CASSYGGQPYEQYF | few | TRBJ2-7 | TRBD1 | TRBV6-5
TGTGCCAGCAGCTTAGTGTTCGCTGCTAGCACAGATACGCAGTATTTT | CASSLVFAASTDTQYF | once | TRBJ2-3 | NA | TRBV7-9
TGCAGTGCTTTTAATAGCGGGGGGGAGGATACGCAGTATTTT | CSAFNSGGEDTQYF | NA | TRBJ2-3 | TRBD2 | TRBV20-1
TGCAGTGCTAGACCGGACAGTGGCGATGAGCAGTTCTTC | CSARPDSGDEQFF | NA | TRBJ2-1 | NA | TRBV20-1
TGTGCCAGCAGCCTCGGGACAGGGTTCGGCTACACCTTC | CASSLGTGFGYTF | few | TRBJ1-2 | TRBD1 | TRBV7-2
TGTGCCATCAGTGCCGCGGGACAGGGAACAGATACGCAGTATTTT | CAISAAGQGTDTQYF | NA | TRBJ2-3 | TRBD1 | TRBV10-3
TGCAGTGCTAGTTCGCACACTGAAGCTTTCTTT | CSASSHTEAFF | NA | TRBJ1-1 | NA | TRBV20-1
TGTGCCAGCAGCCCTAGGAGGGGTTGGAATGAGCAGTTCTTC | CASSPRRGWNEQFF | NA | TRBJ2-1 | NA | TRBV11-2
TGTGCCAGCAGCTCGACTAGCGGGGGGGCCTACAATGAGCAGTTCTTC | CASSSTSGGAYNEQFF | NA | TRBJ2-1 | TRBD2 | TRBV12-3/TRBV12-4
TGTGCCAGCGGCGCCCAGTCTAGCACCCAGCATTTT | CASGAQSSTQHF | NA | TRBJ1-5 | NA | TRBV6-2/TRBV6-3
TGCGCCAGCAGCCAAGGGCGGTTAGCCTTAGACAATGAGCAGTTCTTC | CASSQGRLALDNEQFF | few | TRBJ2-1 | NA | TRBV4-1
TGCAGTGCTCAATCACAGGGTGACTATGGCTACACCTTC | CSAQSQGDYGYTF | NA | TRBJ1-2 | NA | TRBV20-1
TGTGCCAGCAGCTTTCAGTGGGGGGGGGCCTACGAGCAGTACTTC | CASSFQWGGAYEQYF | few | TRBJ2-7 | TRBD2 | TRBV7-3
TGTGCCAGCAGCGCCAGCGGTCAGCCCCAGCATTTT | CASSASGQPQHF | few | TRBJ1-5 | NA | TRBV7-2
TGTGCCAGCAGCCTCCCCGGGGACAGTGGAGGCTACACCTTC | CASSLPGDSGGYTF | few | TRBJ1-2 | TRBD1 | TRBV6-6
TGTGCCACCTCCCGAGCGGGGGAGGCCAAAAACATTCAGTACTTC | CATSRAGEAKNIQYF | NA | TRBJ2-4 | TRBD2 | TRBV10-3
TGCGCCAGCAGCTTGGCTCTAGCGGGATCAACAGATACGCAGTATTTT | CASSLALAGSTDTQYF | NA | TRBJ2-3 | TRBD2 | TRBV5-1
TGTGCCAGCAGTCCCCTACAGGGGGACCGTTATGGCTACACCTTC | CASSPLQGDRYGYTF | NA | TRBJ1-2 | TRBD1 | TRBV4-2
TGCAGTGCCCCCAGAGGGGGACAGGGGACCTACGAGCAGTACTTC | CSAPRGGQGTYEQYF | NA | TRBJ2-7 | TRBD1 | TRBV20-1
TGTGCCAGCAGTGACAGGGGCTACTACAATGAGCAGTTCTTC | CASSDRGYYNEQFF | NA | TRBJ2-1 | TRBD1 | TRBV12-3/TRBV12-4
TGCAGCGTTGAATTCCAGATGAACACTGAAGCTTTCTTT | CSVEFQMNTEAFF | NA | TRBJ1-1 | NA | TRBV29-1
TGCGCCAGCCATCCTAGCTCCGGGTCCTACAATGAGCAGTTCTTC | CASHPSSGSYNEQFF | few | TRBJ2-1 | NA | TRBV4-1
TGTGCCAGCAGTGTTACGGGAAGTCGCACAGATACGCAGTATTTT | CASSVTGSRTDTQYF | once | TRBJ2-3 | NA | TRBV6-1
TGCGCCAGCAGCCCACGGACGGATAGAGGGGAGCAGTTCTTC | CASSPRTDRGEQFF | NA | TRBJ2-1 | NA | TRBV5-1
TGTGCCAGCAGTGAAATGGTCCTAGCGGGGCCCAATGAGCAGTTCTTC | CASSEMVLAGPNEQFF | NA | TRBJ2-1 | TRBD2 | TRBV6-1
TGTGCCAGCAGCTCTCCCTATGAGGCGGTGTTCACAGATACGCAGTATTTT | CASSSPYEAVFTDTQYF | NA | TRBJ2-3 | NA | TRBV12-3/TRBV12-4
TGTGCCAGCAGTTTTCGGACTTCCACCGGGGAGCTGTTTTTT | CASSFRTSTGELFF | NA | TRBJ2-2 | NA | TRBV12-3/TRBV12-4
TGTGCCAGCAGCTTACAGGGATTCTTAACTAATGAAAAACTGTTTTTT | CASSLQGFLTNEKLFF | NA | TRBJ1-4 | NA | TRBV7-9
TGCGCCAGCAGCCCTACAGGGGAACAGCCCCAGCATTTT | CASSPTGEQPQHF | few | TRBJ1-5 | TRBD1 | TRBV5-1
TGTGCCAGCCTCAGGGGGCTAAACACAGATACGCAGTATTTT | CASLRGLNTDTQYF | NA | TRBJ2-3 | TRBD1 | TRBV12-3/TRBV12-4
TGTGCCAGCAGCTTAGTATCGTCGAGGCTAGCGGGAGCCTCGGGTTTAACAGGTGGGCAGTTCTTC | CASSLVSSRLAGASGLTGGQFF | few | TRBJ2-1 | TRBD2 | TRBV13
TGTGCCAGCAGCTTACAGGGACAGACGAACGCTGAAGCTTTCTTT | CASSLQGQTNAEAFF | once | TRBJ1-1 | TRBD1 | TRBV7-2
TGTGCCAGCTCACGATGGCCTGGACAGGGAGCTAACTATGGCTACACCTTC | CASSRWPGQGANYGYTF | few | TRBJ1-2 | TRBD1 | TRBV18
TGCAGTGCTAGCACAGGGGGAAATGAGCAGTTCTTC | CSASTGGNEQFF | few | TRBJ2-1 | TRBD1 | TRBV20-1
TGCGCCAGCAGCGCGGGACAGCCTAACTATGGCTACACCTTC | CASSAGQPNYGYTF | NA | TRBJ1-2 | TRBD1 | TRBV5-1
TGCGCCAGCAGCCCTTCAGGCCTCTCCTACGAGCAGTACTTC | CASSPSGLSYEQYF | few | TRBJ2-7 | NA | TRBV5-1
TGTGCCAGCAGCGTAGCAGGACAGGCCTACGAGCAGTACTTC | CASSVAGQAYEQYF | few | TRBJ2-7 | TRBD1 | TRBV9
TGCGCCAGCAGCCCTGCGGGGGATAGCAATCAGCCCCAGCATTTT | CASSPAGDSNQPQHF | NA | TRBJ1-5 | NA | TRBV5-1